This T cell receptor beta chain was identified in a study of T cell repertoires in ileal Crohn's disease. CDR1 and CDR2 (germline): MDHEN, SYDVKM. J gave up 3 bases and V 4 bases, and 9 bases lay outside the gene matches. The length of the CDR3 is 18 residues. Sequenced by immunoSEQ multiplex PCR; TCRdb stores in-frame clones only, minus some. The data show 6,700 or so clones, roughly 77% seen once. The sequencing sample was made of ileal tissue. The clonotype comes from an adult with Crohn's disease. The rearrangement uses TRBV28 and TRBJ2-2; TRBD2 matches 12 bases. CDR3 in DNA: TGTGCCAGCAGTTCCGGACTAGCGGGAATACCCGACACCGGGGAGCTGTTTTTT. Its translation is CASSSGLAGIPDTGELFF.